Each of the 18 T cell receptor beta chains below was sequenced from the same sample in a study of PD-1 and CTLA-4 blockade in melanoma (dated by TCRdb to about 2021). The library was obtained by the immunoSEQ multiplex PCR assay. TCRdb stores this immuneACCESS table with in-frame sequences only. Part of the clones is absent; in the studies checked, under half of the shortfall reflects unresolved V genes, and no reason is known for the rest. The sample table holds around 21,000 clones, of which about 91% were seen once. The ten largest clones add up to about 7.2% of the sample. The sequenced sample was CD8+ T cells from peripheral blood, obtained before anti-PD-1 treatment. The receptors come from a human donor with melanoma.

The chain combines TRBV6-5 with TRBJ2-1; the D is unclear. Per germline, CDR1 MNHEY and CDR2 SVGAGI. Trimming shortened V by 4 bases and J by 0 bases, and 4 bases separated the two germline ends. The CDR3 spans 13 residues. The CDR3 nucleotides read TGTGCCAGCAGTTGGAGCTCCTACAATGAGCAGTTCTTC. It is translated as CASSWSSYNEQFF.

The CDR3 DNA reads as TGTGCCAGCAGCTTAATTTTGACAGATACGCAGTATTTT. Translated, it gives CASSLILTDTQYF. The chain carries TRBV7-9 and TRBJ2-3; no definite D call. The CDR3 is 13 amino acids. Deletions cut 2 bases from V and 3 bases from J, with 6 bases between. Per germline, CDR1 SEHNR and CDR2 FQNEAQ (reference sequence).

This clone was recorded a few times. The chain combines TRBV7-9 with TRBJ1-5; 7 bases are shared with TRBD1. J was trimmed by 4 bases and V by 5 bases; bases with no gene match: 8. The CDR3 contains 15 residues. Germline values: CDR1 SEHNR, CDR2 FQNEAQ (reference sequence). The chain's CDR3 is CASSPQGQLNQPQHF. In nucleotides, the CDR3 is TGTGCCAGCAGCCCCCAGGGACAGCTAAATCAGCCCCAGCATTTT.

The chain recombines TRBV10-3 with TRBJ2-3, with 11 positions matching TRBD2. V lost 7 bases to trimming and J lost 2 bases; unmatched junction nucleotides: 5. The CDR3 is 15 residues long. CDR1 is ENHRY and CDR2 is SYGVKD in the germline V gene. The CDR3 bases are TGTGCCATCACCGGGACTAGCGGCTACACAGATACGCAGTATTTT. Translated: CAITGTSGYTDTQYF.

V is TRBV18 and J is TRBJ1-1; TRBD1 is a possible D gene (5 bases). Germline V CDR1 and CDR2: KGHSH, LQKENI. CDR3 length equals 16 residues. The V and J ends lost 6 bases and 1 base respectively, with 18 bases between them. The DNA for the CDR3 is TGTGCCAGCTCCCCCACCGGGAAGGGGACGAACACTGAAGCTTTCTTT. Translation: CASSPTGKGTNTEAFF.

The rearrangement uses TRBV19 and TRBJ2-3; 8 bases map to TRBD2. Looked up from germline, CDR1 is LNHDA and CDR2 is SQIVND (reference sequence). Trimming at V came to 0 bases and at J to 2 bases, leaving 7 bases not matched to a gene. This CDR3 has 17 amino acids. CDR3 sequence: CASSIDRDSGTTDTQYF. CDR3 sequence (DNA): TGTGCCAGTAGTATAGATCGAGATAGCGGGACCACAGATACGCAGTATTTT.

The chain carries TRBV6-4 and TRBJ2-1, with D perhaps TRBD2 (5 bases). With 6 bases removed from V and 3 bases from J, the gap between germline ends came to 15 bases. Germline V lookup: CDR1 MRHNA, CDR2 SNTAGT. The CDR3 length is 15 residues. The DNA for the CDR3 is TGTGCCAGCAGCCCCTCGCTACTAGACTACAATGAGCAGTTCTTC. It yields the protein CASSPSLLDYNEQFF.

The V gene is TRBV27, the J gene TRBJ1-2; 9 positions match TRBD1. The CDR3 has 13 residues. After removal of 6 bases from V and 7 bases from J, the junction contained 6 bases not matched to a gene. Germline V gene data show CDR1 as MNHEY and CDR2 as SMNVEV (reference sequence). The CDR3 region has the DNA TGTGCCAGCAGCGGACAGGGGTGGGGTGGCTACACCTTC. Translated: CASSGQGWGGYTF.

This chain uses TRBV6-2 or TRBV6-3 with TRBJ2-2; D call uncertain. Trimming removed 2 bases at V and 3 bases at J, with 7 bases between. CDR1 and CDR2 from the germline V gene are MNHEY and SVGEGT. This CDR3 contains 14 residues. The chain's CDR3 is CASSYIGYTGELFF. Written as DNA, the CDR3 is TGTGCCAGCAGTTACATAGGGTACACCGGGGAGCTGTTTTTT.

The rearrangement uses TRBV27 and TRBJ1-6; D unclear. The CDR3 loop spans 14 amino acids. Trimming removed 8 bases from V and 7 bases from J, with 15 bases in between. Germline V gene lookup returns CDR1 MNHEY and CDR2 SMNVEV (reference sequence). This chain's CDR3 is CASGEWERNSPLHF. CDR3 DNA sequence: TGTGCCAGCGGTGAGTGGGAACGGAATTCACCCCTCCACTTT.

The genes are TRBV3-1 (or the pseudogene TRBV3-2) and TRBJ1-3, with 7 bases fitting TRBD1. V was clipped by 4 bases and J by 0 bases; unmatched bases: 3. Germline loops: CDR1 LGHDT, CDR2 YNNKEL (reference sequence). The CDR3 has 15 amino acids. The CDR3 loop reads CASSRQGNSGNTIYF. The CDR3 DNA reads TGTGCCAGCAGCCGACAGGGAAACTCTGGAAACACCATATATTTT.

V and J are TRBV6-5 and TRBJ1-1; 9 bases line up with TRBD1. Germline lookup yields CDR1 MNHEY and CDR2 SVGAGI. CDR3 length: 15 amino acids. V dropped 9 bases and J dropped 5; count of bases not matched to a gene: 13. The CDR3 loop reads CASPGQGGFGTEAFF. The CDR3 nucleotides read TGTGCCAGTCCGGGACAGGGTGGGTTCGGGACTGAAGCTTTCTTT.

V usage is TRBV7-8 and J usage is TRBJ2-3; TRBD2 might be the D (5 bases). V gave up 4 bases and J gave up 5 bases, with 16 bases separating them. Per the germline V gene, CDR1 is SGHVS and CDR2 is FQNEAQ. The CDR3 has 15 amino acids. In DNA, the CDR3 is TGTGCCAGCAGCTCCTCCCGCTCGGCGGGAGATACGCAGTATTTT. Translating gives CASSSSRSAGDTQYF. The whole variable domain, remainder taken from reference TRBV7-8 and TRBJ2-3, is GAGVSQSPRYKVAKRGQDVALRCDPISGHVSLFWYQQALGQGPEFLTYFQNEAQLDKSGLPSDRFFAERPEGSVSTLKIQRTQQEDSAVYLCASSSSRSAGDTQYFGPGTRLTVL.

The V call is TRBV19, the J call TRBJ2-5; no clear D. The CDR3 extends over 13 amino acids. Per germline, CDR1 LNHDA and CDR2 SQIVND (reference sequence). Trimming removed 9 bases from V and 7 bases from J, with 18 bases in between. The CDR3 sequence: CASGKSQEWTQYF. DNA for the CDR3: TGTGCCAGCGGAAAGAGTCAAGAATGGACCCAGTACTTC.

The chain carries TRBV12-3 or TRBV12-4 and TRBJ2-3; D not resolved. Trimming left V 0 bases short and J 5 bases short, with 3 bases between. The CDR3 covers 12 residues. CDR3 region: CASSLAGDTQYF. The CDR3 nucleotides read TGTGCCAGCAGTTTAGCAGGAGATACGCAGTATTTT.

This chain links TRBV12-1 with TRBJ1-2. TRBV12-1 is noted as a pseudogene. There are 12 residues in the CDR3. The CDR3 DNA reads as TGTGCCAAGGAGGGATCTTACTATGGCTACACCTTC. Residues: CAKEGSYYGYTF.

V usage is TRBV13 and J usage is TRBJ2-3, with TRBD1 matching 7 bases. This CDR3 has 15 residues. Germline loops: CDR1 PRHDT, CDR2 FYEKMQ (reference sequence). The V segment lost 2 bases and the J segment 2 bases; nucleotides outside the gene matches: 4. CDR3 loop: CASSLRGQVTDTQYF. CDR3 sequence (DNA): TGTGCCAGCAGCTTACGAGGACAGGTCACAGATACGCAGTATTTT.

The chain uses TRBV2 and TRBJ1-1; tentatively, D is TRBD1 (5 bases). Germline CDR1 is SNHLY and CDR2 is FYNNEI. The CDR3 consists of 16 residues. The V and J ends lost 5 bases and 7 bases respectively, with 23 bases between them. CDR3 sequence (DNA): TGTGCCAGCAGTTACGAACCGGACCTATGGGACTATGAAGCTTTCTTT. Its protein is CASSYEPDLWDYEAFF.